Below, 20 T cell receptor beta chains from the same sample are listed, as sequenced in a study of blood T cell repertoires in COVID-19. Data came from immunoSEQ multiplex PCR; TCRdb stores just in-frame clones and leaves some out. Of 330,000 or so clones detected, approximately 86% appear once; the ten largest clones hold around 9.9%. What was sequenced was peripheral blood. The source is a young man with COVID-19, enrolled during active disease.

The rearrangement uses TRBV19 and TRBJ1-1; D not certain. The germline CDR1 and CDR2 sequences are LNHDA and SQIVND (reference sequence). The CDR3 has 14 amino acids. Trimming pared 3 bases from V and 5 bases from J, leaving 13 bases between. The CDR3: CASSITEAKTEAFF. The CDR3 DNA sequence: TGTGCCAGTAGTATTACAGAAGCAAAAACTGAAGCTTTCTTT.

V usage is TRBV5-4 and J usage is TRBJ1-2, with TRBD1 identical over 7 bases. J gave up 4 bases and V 1 base, and 7 bases lay outside the gene matches. CDR1 is SGHNT, CDR2 YYREEE, per germline (reference sequence). CDR3 length equals 15 residues. The CDR3 protein is CASSLRTGFIYGYTF. The CDR3 DNA reads as TGTGCCAGCAGCTTGAGGACAGGCTTTATCTATGGCTACACCTTC.

In this sample, this clone turned up once. The rearrangement uses TRBV7-3 and TRBJ1-1; D perhaps matches TRBD1 (6 bases). The CDR3 is made up of 14 amino acids. V was pared by 2 bases and J by 1 base, with 8 bases between. In germline, CDR1 is SGHTA, CDR2 FQGTGA. CDR3 protein: CASSLLGGNTEAFF. Here the CDR3 DNA reads TGTGCCAGCAGCTTATTAGGGGGGAACACTGAAGCTTTCTTT.

V gene TRBV6-2 or TRBV6-3 combines with J gene TRBJ2-3, with D unclear. Deletions cut 5 bases from V and 3 bases from J, with 12 bases between. Germline CDR1 and CDR2: MNHEY and SVGEGT. The CDR3 is 14 amino acids. The CDR3 coding sequence is TGTGCCAGCAGTCCGGGTCACATGACAGATACGCAGTATTTT. Residues: CASSPGHMTDTQYF.

The V gene is TRBV10-3, the J gene TRBJ2-3, with 11 bases aligning to TRBD1. CDR1 and CDR2 (germline): ENHRY, SYGVKD. This CDR3 has 16 amino acids. V was pared by 2 bases and J by 6 bases, with 7 bases of the junction left unmatched. CDR3 region: CAISEGWTGGDDTQYF. The CDR3 nucleotides read TGTGCCATCAGTGAGGGATGGACAGGGGGCGACGATACGCAGTATTTT.

The chain couples TRBV12-5 to TRBJ2-1; D uncertain. V lost 2 bases and J lost 6, with 5 bases in between. Looked up from germline, CDR1 is LGHNT and CDR2 is FRNRAP. The CDR3 extends over 12 amino acids. The CDR3 DNA reads as TGTGCTAGTGGTTTGACGGTCAATGAGCAGTTCTTC. It yields the protein CASGLTVNEQFF.

The V gene is TRBV29-1, the J gene TRBJ2-2, with TRBD1 matching 12 bases. The CDR3 spans 16 residues. Trimming took 6 bases from V and 6 from J; bases not matched to a gene: 11. Germline CDR1 and CDR2: SQVTM and ANQGSEA. The CDR3 here is CSVRPRDRGQAGELFF. DNA of the CDR3: TGCAGCGTGAGACCCCGGGACAGGGGGCAAGCCGGGGAGCTGTTTTTT.

This sequence joins TRBV7-2 and TRBJ2-3; tentative D call: TRBD2 (7 bases). The germline CDR1 and CDR2 sequences are SGHTA and FQGNSA. There are 17 residues in the CDR3. The V end lost 1 base, the J end lost 4 bases, and 18 bases lay between the germline ends. The CDR3 DNA is TGTGCCAGCAGCTTAGGGGGGGGCGGGAGTAACCCAGATACGCAGTATTTT. As protein: CASSLGGGGSNPDTQYF.

V is TRBV4-3 and J is TRBJ2-6, with 10 bases identical to TRBD2. V lost 3 bases, J lost 1 base, and 3 bases stayed unmatched. Germline CDR1 is LGHNA and CDR2 is YSLEER. This CDR3 is 17 amino acids long. The CDR3 nucleotides read TGCGCCAGCAGCCAGTTAGCGGGGGGATCTGGGGCCAACGTCCTGACTTTC. Protein: CASSQLAGGSGANVLTF.

V and J are TRBV24-1 and TRBJ2-7; 9 positions match TRBD1. Looked up from germline, CDR1 is KGHDR and CDR2 is SFDVKD. With V trimmed by 4 bases and J by 2 bases, 11 bases remained unmatched. This CDR3 is built from 17 residues. The CDR3 bases are TGTGCCACCAGTGAGTCCCAGGGGACAGGGAGGCCCTACGAGCAGTACTTC. This gives the protein CATSESQGTGRPYEQYF.

This chain connects TRBV27 to TRBJ2-1; TRBD1 matches 8 bases. CDR1 is MNHEY, CDR2 SMNVEV, per germline (reference sequence). After removal of 5 bases from V and 8 bases from J, the junction contained 2 bases not matched to a gene. The CDR3 is 12 residues long. CDR3 in DNA: TGTGCCAGCAGTCAGGGGGCCGATGAGCAGTTCTTC. Amino acids: CASSQGADEQFF.

This clone has just one count. The chain carries TRBV4-2 and TRBJ2-7, with D unresolved. This CDR3 region has 12 residues. The V and J ends lost 2 bases and 2 bases respectively, with 4 bases between them. CDR1 and CDR2 from the germline V gene are LGHNA and YNFKEQ. The DNA of the CDR3 is TGTGCCAGCAGCCAATCCACCTACGAGCAGTACTTC. As protein: CASSQSTYEQYF.

The chain uses TRBV12-5 and TRBJ2-5, with 8 positions matching TRBD1. V lost 5 bases and J lost 4; bases outside the gene matches: 12. This CDR3 has 16 residues. CDR1 and CDR2 from the germline V gene are LGHNT and FRNRAP. DNA for the CDR3: TGTGCTAGTGGTATCGGACAGGGCGCGGTTGGAGAGACCCAGTACTTC. Its translation: CASGIGQGAVGETQYF.

This chain connects TRBV3-1 (or the pseudogene TRBV3-2) to TRBJ2-3; 10 nucleotides line up with TRBD1. J lost 2 bases, V lost 5 bases, and 7 bases had no gene match. The germline V gene has CDR1 LGHDT and CDR2 YNNKEL (reference sequence). The CDR3 sequence is 16 residues long. The DNA for the CDR3 is TGTGCCAGCAGCAAAATGGACAGGGGGTTCACAGATACGCAGTATTTT. It translates to CASSKMDRGFTDTQYF.

This chain uses TRBV7-8 with TRBJ2-1; D not certain. The germline V gene has CDR1 SGHVS and CDR2 FQNEAQ. Trimming shortened V by 5 bases and J by 13 bases, and 18 bases separated the two germline ends. The CDR3 has 13 residues. The CDR3 reads CASSVTTSTEQFF. The CDR3 DNA follows: TGTGCCAGCAGCGTAACGACTTCTACGGAACAGTTCTTC.

This chain links TRBV14 with TRBJ2-3, with 9 bases identical to TRBD2. From germline, CDR1 is SGHDN and CDR2 FVKESK. V lost 2 bases and J lost 5; bases outside the gene matches: 17. This CDR3 has 19 residues. The CDR3 DNA reads TGTGCCAGCAGCCAAAAACGCCCGCGGGAGGGCTTCTCTGGAGATACGCAGTATTTT. This gives the protein CASSQKRPREGFSGDTQYF. The whole variable domain, remainder taken from reference TRBV14 and TRBJ2-3, is EAGVTQFPSHSVIEKGQTVTLRCDPISGHDNLYWYRRVMGKEIKFLLHFVKESKQDESGMPNNRFLAERTGGTYSTLKVQPAELEDSGVYFCASSQKRPREGFSGDTQYFGPGTRLTVL.

CDR3 coding DNA: TGTGCCAGCACCCGGGACAGGGGCCCTCCCTCTCGGGACGAGCAGTACTTC. Protein: CASTRDRGPPSRDEQYF. The chain is built from TRBV2 and TRBJ2-7; 10 bases line up with TRBD1. The CDR3 totals 17 residues. The ends lost 7 bases at V and 5 bases at J; junction bases unmatched: 17. CDR1 is SNHLY, CDR2 FYNNEI, per germline.

With respect to this clone: The sample has other DNA sequences that encode this CDR3 too. V usage is TRBV6-5 and J usage is TRBJ2-7, with D perhaps matching TRBD2 (5 bases). This CDR3 spans 15 amino acids. V was clipped by 2 bases and J by 1 base, with 12 bases between them. CDR1 is MNHEY and CDR2 is SVGAGI in the germline V gene. CDR3 sequence reads: CASSYSGLGSYEQYF. For the CDR3, the DNA is TGTGCCAGCAGTTACAGCGGTTTGGGGTCCTACGAGCAGTACTTC.

CDR3 protein: CASSSDYSGTEAFF. DNA for the CDR3: TGTGCCAGCAGCTCGGACTACAGTGGCACTGAAGCTTTCTTT. The chain carries TRBV7-2 and TRBJ1-1; D ambiguous. This CDR3 region has 14 residues. Trimming cost V 4 bases and J 4 bases, with 13 bases left between them. Germline-derived CDR1 and CDR2 are SGHTA and FQGNSA.

This clone was detected a few times. This rearrangement joins TRBV5-8 to TRBJ2-5; 11 nucleotides match TRBD2. This CDR3 spans 14 amino acids. V was clipped by 4 bases and J by 5 bases; unmatched bases: 4. From germline, CDR1 is SGHTS and CDR2 YDEGEE. The CDR3 protein is CASSRLAGTETQYF. The CDR3 DNA is TGTGCCAGCAGCCGACTAGCGGGGACGGAGACCCAGTACTTC.